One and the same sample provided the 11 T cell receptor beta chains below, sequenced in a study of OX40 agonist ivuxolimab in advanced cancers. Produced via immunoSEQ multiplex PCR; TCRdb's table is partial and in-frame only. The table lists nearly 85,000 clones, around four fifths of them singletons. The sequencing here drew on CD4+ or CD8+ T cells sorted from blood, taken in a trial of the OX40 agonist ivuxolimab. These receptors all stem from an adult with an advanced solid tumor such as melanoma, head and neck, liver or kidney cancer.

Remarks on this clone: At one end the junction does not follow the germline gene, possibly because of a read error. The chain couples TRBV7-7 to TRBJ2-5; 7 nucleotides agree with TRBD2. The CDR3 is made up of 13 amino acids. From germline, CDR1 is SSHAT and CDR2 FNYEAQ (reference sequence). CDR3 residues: CASSLGLEETQYF. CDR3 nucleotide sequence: TGTGCTAGCAGCTTAGGACTAGAAGAGACCCAGTACTTC.

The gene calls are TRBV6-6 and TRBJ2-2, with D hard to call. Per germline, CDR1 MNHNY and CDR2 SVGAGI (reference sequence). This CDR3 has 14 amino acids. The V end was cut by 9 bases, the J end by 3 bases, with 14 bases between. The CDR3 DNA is TGTGCCAGTGTGTGGCTAGATGACACCGGGGAGCTGTTTTTT. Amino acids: CASVWLDDTGELFF.

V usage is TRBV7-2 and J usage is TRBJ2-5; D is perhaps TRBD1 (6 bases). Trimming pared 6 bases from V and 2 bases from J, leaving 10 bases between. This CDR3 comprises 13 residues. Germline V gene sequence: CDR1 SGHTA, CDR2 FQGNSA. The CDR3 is CASSQDRQETQYF. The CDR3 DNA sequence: TGTGCCAGCAGTCAGGACAGACAAGAGACCCAGTACTTC.

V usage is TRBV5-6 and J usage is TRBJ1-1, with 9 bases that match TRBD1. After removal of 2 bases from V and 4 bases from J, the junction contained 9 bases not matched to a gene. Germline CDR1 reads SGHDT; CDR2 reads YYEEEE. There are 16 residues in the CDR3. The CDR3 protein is CASSFSTGGMFTEAFF. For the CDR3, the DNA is TGTGCCAGCAGCTTCTCGACAGGGGGGATGTTCACTGAAGCTTTCTTT. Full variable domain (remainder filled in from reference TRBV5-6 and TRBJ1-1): DAGVTQSPTHLIKTRGQQVTLRCSPKSGHDTVSWYQQALGQGPQFIFQYYEEEERQRGNFPDRFSGHQFPNYSSELNVNALLLGDSALYLCASSFSTGGMFTEAFFGQGTRLTVV.

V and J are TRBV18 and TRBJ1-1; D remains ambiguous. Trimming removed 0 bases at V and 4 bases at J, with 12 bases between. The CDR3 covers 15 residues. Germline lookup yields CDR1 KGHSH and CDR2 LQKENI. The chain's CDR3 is CASSPPFGDSTEAFF. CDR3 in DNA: TGTGCCAGCTCACCACCTTTCGGGGATTCCACTGAAGCTTTCTTT.

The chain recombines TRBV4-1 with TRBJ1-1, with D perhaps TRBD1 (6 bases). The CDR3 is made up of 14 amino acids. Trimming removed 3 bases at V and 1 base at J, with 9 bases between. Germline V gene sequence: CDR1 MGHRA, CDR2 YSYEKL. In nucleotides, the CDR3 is TGCGCCAGCAGCCATCCGACAGGGAACACTGAAGCTTTCTTT. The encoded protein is CASSHPTGNTEAFF.

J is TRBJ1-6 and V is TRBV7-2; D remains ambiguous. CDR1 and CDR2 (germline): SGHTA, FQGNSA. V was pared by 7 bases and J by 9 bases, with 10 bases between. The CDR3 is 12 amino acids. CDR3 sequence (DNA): TGTGCCAGCACCCTTCCAGGTTCACCCCTCCACTTT. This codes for CASTLPGSPLHF.

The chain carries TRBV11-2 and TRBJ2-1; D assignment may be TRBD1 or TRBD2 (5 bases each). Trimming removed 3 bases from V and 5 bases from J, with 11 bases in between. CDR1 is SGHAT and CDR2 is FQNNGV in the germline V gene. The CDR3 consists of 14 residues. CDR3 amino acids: CASSFGTPNNEQFF. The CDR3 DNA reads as TGTGCCAGCAGCTTCGGGACCCCCAACAATGAGCAGTTCTTC.

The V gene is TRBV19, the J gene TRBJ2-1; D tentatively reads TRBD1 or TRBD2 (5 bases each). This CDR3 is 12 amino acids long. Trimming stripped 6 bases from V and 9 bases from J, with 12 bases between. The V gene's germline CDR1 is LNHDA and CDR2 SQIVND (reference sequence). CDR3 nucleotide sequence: TGTGCCAGTAGGGGGGTGACCGGTGAGCAGTTCTTC. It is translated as CASRGVTGEQFF.

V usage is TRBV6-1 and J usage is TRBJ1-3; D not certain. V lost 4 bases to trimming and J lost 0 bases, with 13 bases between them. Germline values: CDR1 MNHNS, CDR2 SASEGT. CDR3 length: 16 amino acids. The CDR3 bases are TGTGCCAGCAGTGGGACCTACGCCAGCTCTGGAAACACCATATATTTT. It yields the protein CASSGTYASSGNTIYF.

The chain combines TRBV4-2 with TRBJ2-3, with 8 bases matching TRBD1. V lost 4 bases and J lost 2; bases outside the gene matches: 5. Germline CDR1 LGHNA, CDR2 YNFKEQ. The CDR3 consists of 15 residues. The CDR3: CASSPGQGITDTQYF. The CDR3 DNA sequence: TGTGCCAGCAGCCCCGGACAGGGAATCACAGATACGCAGTATTTT.